This TCR beta chain originates from a study of Ad26.COV2.S vaccination and SARS-CoV-2 variants (dated by TCRdb to the early 2020s). Broadly, across the study: Donors in the vaccine arm were drawn from COV1001, a multicentre, randomized, double-blind, placebo-controlled phase I-IIa trial testing Ad26.COV2.S in healthy adults. Investigators remained blinded to trial group allocation during experiments and outcome assessment. The specificity and breadth of SARS-CoV-2-reactive T cell receptors after Ad26.COV2.S vaccination were assessed by TCRbeta repertoire sequencing. Ad26.COV2.S was given intramuscularly at 5x10^10 or 1x10^11 viral particles, as a single shot or as two shots 56 days apart. The TCR-sequenced set comprised approximately 32 samples: some 19 Ad26.COV2.S vaccine recipients, 5 placebo recipients and 8 SARS-CoV-2 convalescent individuals. Participants in the trial were split at random into five groups of five each, receiving low-dose or high-dose Ad26.COV2.S once or twice, or else placebo on both occasions. Overall study results and their limits: The study lacked the statistical power to compare responses across vaccine doses or regimens. Spike-specific TCR breadth was higher in Ad26.COV2.S recipients than in placebo recipients (P = 0.0014). Substantial breadth of spike-specific CD8+ and CD4+ T cell responses was reported after vaccination. The authors noted that total T cell responses may have been underestimated by the TCR breadth and depth analyses. Comparable non-spike TCR breadth was observed between vaccine and placebo recipients, consistent with only spike being contained in the vaccine.

The immunoSEQ Assay was used to sequence TCRbeta CDR3 regions. After extraction, genomic DNA underwent amplification by bias-controlled multiplex PCR, followed by high-throughput sequencing. As for the authors' bioinformatics: Collapsing and filtering of sequences were performed to quantify the absolute abundance of each unique TCRbeta CDR3 region. T cell fraction was estimated by normalizing TCRbeta template counts to usable DNA, which was measured by amplifying reference genes present in all nucleated cells. Repertoire TCRs were annotated as SARS-CoV-2-specific when V gene, CDR3 amino acid sequence and J gene were exactly matched to a known reactive TCR set. MIRA supplied the reference SARS-CoV-2 TCR set, which was filtered for enrichment in COVID-19-positive ImmuneCODE repertoires so that public or cross-reactive TCRs were removed. Using the MIRA antigens, annotated TCRs were further analysed by specific ORF or by position within an ORF. Depth was the summed frequency of annotated unique rearrangements, while breadth was defined as annotated unique rearrangements over total unique productive rearrangements. Two-sided Wilcoxon rank-sum tests were used to compare TCR breadth between groups. TCRdb re-hosts the immuneACCESS table, in-frame sequences only. Its copies lack some clones; in the studies checked, an unresolved V gene accounts for under half of them, and the cause for the rest is not known. The V and J calls and clone size are taken from that table; D and trimming were inferred from the DNA. Across this sample there are around 370,000 clones, with more than 75% seen only once. Of the sample, approximately 3.5% is held by the ten largest clones.

Reading from cysteine to phenylalanine, the CDR3 counts 15 amino acids. The entry retains the CDR3 DNA only, 45 bases that are in frame from base 1. Clipping removes 4 bases from V and 0 bases from J, with 6 as the unmatched junction base count. The germline V gene (reference sequence) supplies CDR1 LNHDA and CDR2 SQIVND. To note about this clone: Its target antigen remains unknown. Per-nucleotide qualities are absent, and no much larger clonotype sits a single base away.

This sample's treatment or condition label indicates: over 15 received Ad26.COV2.S at low or high dose, single or two shots; roughly 5 received placebo; per-sample allocation not given. For vaccine and placebo recipients, repertoires were sequenced using samples collected on day 63 after the first injection. Between 29 July and 7 August 2020, Cohort 1b enrolled 25 adults aged 18-55 years at one site in Boston, USA. Ad26.COV2.S was a replication-incompetent adenovirus type 26 vector that expressed a prefusion-stabilized SARS-CoV-2 spike protein derived from the original Wuhan strain. Specimen: peripheral blood, collected in a trial of Ad26.COV2.S vaccine versus placebo. Rearrangement joined TRBV19 to TRBJ2-7, with TRBD2 identical over 7 junction bases. The TCR comes from a person aged 18-65 years who received the Ad26.COV2.S COVID-19 vaccine or a placebo. The CDR3 region: CASSSLGGSSYEQYF. In nucleotide form, the sequence is TGTGCCAGTAGTAGCCTGGGAGGGAGCTCCTACGAGCAGTACTTC.